This T cell receptor beta chain was found in a study of CD8 T cells in Susac syndrome. Study-wide results and limits: The authors acknowledged that the study's TCR sequencing and HLA analysis involved relatively few individuals.

Points on this clonotype: Its antigen is currently unknown.

TCR beta sequences were obtained from blood CD8+ and CD4+ T cells. The healthy controls were matched to patients by age and sex. Reverse transcription of 0.5 to 1 ug RNA was performed with random hexamers. With immunoSEQ multiplex PCR, TCR beta CDR3 was amplified across 54 Vbeta and 13 Jbeta. TCRdb ran MiXCR on the immunoSEQ multiplex PCR reads and lists one entry per CDR3 protein. The sample carries 100,000 or so distinct CDR3 sequences, around 90% recorded once. This receptor was identified in a human donor in good health. Source material: CD4+ T cells from PBMCs.

CDR3 coding DNA: TGCGCCAGCAGCTCGGCGGGGGGGTTGAACACCATATATTTT. It specifies CASSSAGGLNTIYF. The chain uses TRBV5-1 and TRBJ1-3, with D possibly TRBD1 on 5 matching bases. V dropped 3 bases and J dropped 7 bases, with 14 bases sitting between them. The CDR3 spans 14 residues. Per the germline V gene, CDR1 is SGHRS and CDR2 is YFSETQ. The full variable domain, in which reference TRBV5-1 and TRBJ1-3 provide the parts outside the CDR3, is KAGVTQTPRYLIKTRGQQVTLSCSPISGHRSVSWYQQTPGQGLQFLFEYFSETQRNKGNFPGRFSGRQFSNSRSEMNVSTLELGDSALYLCASSSAGGLNTIYFGEGSWLTVV.